These 26 T cell receptor beta chains share one sample of origin, sequenced in a study of blood T cells in healthy people across ages. It was with a sample-barcoded 5' primer and a J-beta primer mix that a second PCR of about 6 to 12 cycles was run. TCRdb called the 5' RACE reads again in MiXCR, with one record for every CDR3 protein. In the table there are roughly 800,000 distinct CDR3 sequences, 58% of which are singletons. Input material: blood. These receptors were obtained from a man aged 25 to 45 in good health.

The chain carries TRBV4-3 and TRBJ2-3; D is possibly TRBD2 (6 bases). Germline CDR1 is LGHNA and CDR2 is YSLEER. The CDR3 is 16 amino acids. Trimming stripped 0 bases from V and 8 bases from J, with 18 bases between. This CDR3 is CASSQDGPSEGITQYF. The CDR3 DNA reads as TGCGCCAGCAGCCAAGATGGTCCTAGCGAGGGTATTACGCAGTATTTT.

The CDR3 bases are TGCAGCGTCCTGATACACCGGGACAGGGCTGAAAAACTGTTTTTT. Its protein is CSVLIHRDRAEKLFF. This chain joins TRBV29-1 and TRBJ1-4; 9 nucleotides align to TRBD1. The V gene's germline CDR1 is SQVTM and CDR2 ANQGSEA. The CDR3 spans 15 residues. The V and J ends lost 6 bases and 7 bases, in that order; junction bases with no gene match: 12.

This clonotype has only one observation. The chain uses TRBV6-5 and TRBJ1-1, with TRBD1 matching over 7 bases. CDR3 length equals 13 residues. After removal of 2 bases from V and 12 bases from J, the junction contained 9 bases not matched to a gene. From germline, CDR1 is MNHEY and CDR2 SVGAGI. CDR3 in amino acids: CASSYRTDRRPFF. CDR3 coding DNA: TGTGCCAGCAGTTACAGGACGGACAGGAGACCTTTCTTT.

This clonotype came up once. This chain connects TRBV18 to TRBJ2-7; D ambiguous. V was shortened by 2 bases and J by 6 bases, with 14 bases between the two germline ends. The length of the CDR3 is 14 residues. CDR1 KGHSH and CDR2 LQKENI come from the germline V gene. The CDR3 region is CASSPIPGWPEQYF. The CDR3 DNA follows: TGTGCCAGCTCACCAATTCCAGGATGGCCCGAGCAGTACTTC.

The chain carries TRBV20-1 and TRBJ2-3, with 13 bases fitting TRBD2. With V trimmed by 0 bases and J by 7 bases, 4 bases remained unmatched. In germline, CDR1 is DFQATT, CDR2 SNEGSKA (reference sequence). The length of the CDR3 is 15 residues. The CDR3 loop is CSARDTSGGVNTQYF. For the CDR3, the DNA is TGCAGTGCTAGAGATACTAGCGGGGGGGTAAATACGCAGTATTTT.

V and J are TRBV4-2 and TRBJ2-3; D possibly uses TRBD1 or TRBD2 (6 bases each). Germline V gives CDR1 LGHNA, CDR2 YNFKEQ. Trimming pared 5 bases from V and 4 bases from J, leaving 13 bases between. The CDR3 contains 14 residues. This CDR3 is CASSRGVSADTQYF. In DNA form, the CDR3 reads TGTGCCAGCAGCAGGGGGGTTTCCGCAGATACGCAGTATTTT.

V is TRBV19 and J is TRBJ2-5, with D uncertain. V lost 1 base to trimming and J lost 11 bases, with 20 bases between them. CDR3 length equals 15 residues. Germline-derived CDR1 and CDR2 are LNHDA and SQIVND (reference sequence). The CDR3 sequence: CASSIAPAPYNEQYF. The CDR3 DNA follows: TGTGCCAGTAGTATAGCCCCGGCCCCCTACAATGAGCAGTACTTC. Combining the CDR3 with reference TRBV19 and TRBJ2-5 gives the whole variable domain DGGITQSPKYLFRKEGQNVTLSCEQNLNHDAMYWYRQDPGQGLRLIYYSQIVNDFQKGDIAEGYSVSREKKESFPLTVTSAQKNPTAFYLCASSIAPAPYNEQYFGPGTRLLVL.

This clonotype was detected only a few times. V gene TRBV20-1 combines with J gene TRBJ2-3, with D unresolved. The CDR3 has 13 amino acids. The V gene lost 1 base and the J gene lost 2 bases, with 7 bases spanning the gap. Germline V gene sequence: CDR1 DFQATT, CDR2 SNEGSKA (reference sequence). The CDR3 DNA sequence: TGCAGTGCTAGAGTACAGAACACAGATACGCAGTATTTT. Amino acid sequence: CSARVQNTDTQYF.

The rearrangement uses TRBV7-2 and TRBJ1-6; 9 bases fit TRBD1. There are 15 residues in the CDR3. The V segment lost 1 base and the J segment 7 bases; nucleotides outside the gene matches: 2. CDR1 SGHTA and CDR2 FQGNSA come from the germline V gene. The CDR3 nucleotides read TGTGCCAGCAGCTTAGACAGGGGGCGCAATTCACCCCTCCACTTT. This translates into CASSLDRGRNSPLHF.

This chain links TRBV6-6 with TRBJ2-7, with TRBD2 matching over 7 bases. The closer fit of TRBJ2-5 to the DNA end suggests the J call may be wrong. The V gene's germline CDR1 is MNHNY and CDR2 SVGAGI (reference sequence). There are 14 residues in the CDR3. The CDR3 DNA sequence: TGTGCCAGCAGCCACGGGAGGCTAGGAGAGACCCAGTACTTC. Amino acid sequence: CASSHGRLGETQYF.

The J gene is TRBJ2-4, the V gene TRBV28; 10 bases line up with TRBD2. The DNA matches TRBJ2-7 better at its end, which makes the J call doubtful. Germline V gene data show CDR1 as MDHEN and CDR2 as SYDVKM. The CDR3 totals 15 residues. The CDR3 DNA follows: TGTGCCAGCGCCCCCCTAGCGGGAGATTATTACGAGCAGTACTTC. This sequence encodes CASAPLAGDYYEQYF.

The table lists this clonotype with a few counts. The chain uses TRBV7-9 and TRBJ1-1; D is ambiguous. The ends were cut back, 3 bases at V and 4 bases at J, with 9 bases in the middle. This CDR3 has 13 residues. Germline lookup yields CDR1 SEHNR and CDR2 FQNEAQ (reference sequence). CDR3 DNA sequence: TGTGCCAGCAGCTTGGCGGCGGGCACTGAAGCTTTCTTT. The encoded protein is CASSLAAGTEAFF.

This clonotype occurred a few times. This chain joins TRBV15 and TRBJ2-3; TRBD2 matches at 7 bases. CDR3 size: 17 residues. Germline loops: CDR1 LNHNV, CDR2 YYDKDF (reference sequence). V trimming: 0 bases; J trimming: 1 base; junction bases outside the gene matches: 7. CDR3 DNA sequence: TGTGCCACCAGCAGAGATTGGGCTAGCGGACGCACAGATACGCAGTATTTT. This sequence encodes CATSRDWASGRTDTQYF.

The genes are TRBV20-1 and TRBJ2-5, with 8 bases fitting TRBD2. CDR1 is DFQATT, CDR2 SNEGSKA, per germline (reference sequence). CDR3 length: 14 residues. The J segment lost 1 base and the V segment lost 3 bases, leaving 4 bases of the junction unmatched. Here the CDR3 reads CSARNAGGQETQYF. CDR3 nucleotide sequence: TGCAGTGCTAGGAACGCGGGGGGCCAAGAGACCCAGTACTTC.

The chain combines TRBV7-2 with TRBJ2-7; D gene unclear. Germline CDR1 and CDR2: SGHTA and FQGNSA. Trimming took 2 bases from V and 4 from J, leaving 15 bases between them. There are 15 residues in the CDR3. The CDR3 coding sequence is TGTGCCAGCAGCTTACAACCTTCCTTCATGTACGAGCAGTACTTC. It yields the protein CASSLQPSFMYEQYF.

The rearrangement joins TRBV5-6 to TRBJ1-2; D is unresolved. Germline-derived CDR1 and CDR2 are SGHDT and YYEEEE. Trimming removed 3 bases at V and 0 bases at J, with 6 bases between. The CDR3 spans 13 residues. CDR3 in DNA: TGTGCCAGCAGCTCCAGGTCTAACTATGGCTACACCTTC. It is translated as CASSSRSNYGYTF.

Note on this clonotype: The junction and the germline gene differ at one end; a read error may be behind it. The chain couples TRBV7-2 to TRBJ2-5, with TRBD1 matching over 8 bases. This CDR3 is 14 amino acids long. CDR1 is SGHTA, CDR2 FQGNSA, per germline. The DNA of the CDR3 is TGTGCCAGCAGCCTTGGGACAGGTCGGGAGACCCCGTACTTC. The encoded protein is CASSLGTGRETPYF.

With respect to this clonotype: The junction differs from germline at one of its ends, possibly a read error. The chain combines TRBV6-5 with TRBJ2-7, with 8 bases lining up with TRBD1. Germline V CDR1 and CDR2: MNHEY, SVGAGI. The length of the CDR3 is 13 residues. The CDR3 is CTSSRGQGLEQYF. As DNA, the CDR3 is TGTACCAGCAGCCGAGGACAGGGCTTAGAGCAGTACTTC.

The chain has TRBV2 and TRBJ1-2; D is ambiguous. CDR3 length: 16 amino acids. Germline V gene sequence: CDR1 SNHLY, CDR2 FYNNEI. V was trimmed by 1 base and J by 2 bases, leaving 14 bases between them. The CDR3 sequence is CASSEGWRKPNYGYTF. CDR3 DNA sequence: TGTGCCAGCAGTGAAGGTTGGCGGAAGCCCAACTATGGCTACACCTTC.

The chain joins TRBV2 to TRBJ2-2, with no clear D. CDR3 size: 13 residues. V was cut by 8 bases and J by 0 bases, with 7 bases left in between. Germline CDR1 is SNHLY and CDR2 is FYNNEI. The CDR3 region has the DNA TGTGCCAGCCCAGTTCCGAACACCGGGGAGCTGTTTTTT. Protein sequence: CASPVPNTGELFF.

This clonotype was seen at least ten times. The chain employs TRBV7-2 and TRBJ2-3, with TRBD2 matching over 11 bases. CDR1 is SGHTA and CDR2 is FQGNSA in the germline V gene. The CDR3 runs to 15 residues. V lost 3 bases, J lost 5 bases, and 4 bases stayed unmatched. Here the CDR3 reads CASSFSGGAGDTQYF. The CDR3 DNA follows: TGTGCCAGCAGCTTTAGCGGGGGGGCTGGAGATACGCAGTATTTT.

The gene calls are TRBV20-1 and TRBJ2-7; a possible D gene is TRBD1 (5 bases). The germline V and J ends were trimmed by 5 bases and 0 bases, with 11 bases remaining between them. The CDR3 totals 13 residues. Germline loops: CDR1 DFQATT, CDR2 SNEGSKA (reference sequence). This CDR3 is CSALQESSYEQYF. The CDR3 region has the DNA TGCAGTGCTCTACAGGAAAGCTCCTACGAGCAGTACTTC.

The chain has TRBV15 and TRBJ2-5, with 7 bases that match TRBD2. There are 16 residues in the CDR3. Per germline, CDR1 LNHNV and CDR2 YYDKDF (reference sequence). V gave up 0 bases and J gave up 11 bases; unmatched junction bases: 15. DNA of the CDR3: TGTGCCACCAGCAGAGATTGGCACGGGGAAGTGCGGGAGCAGTACTTC. Protein product: CATSRDWHGEVREQYF.

This clonotype has just a few counts. This chain uses TRBV20-1 with TRBJ2-4; D gene unclear. V shed 3 bases and J shed 4 bases, with 16 bases lying between them. This CDR3 contains 15 residues. Per the germline V gene, CDR1 is DFQATT and CDR2 is SNEGSKA (reference sequence). CDR3 DNA: TGCAGTGCTAGCTTAGTAGGGATCGTGAAAAACATTCAGTACTTC. It is translated as CSASLVGIVKNIQYF.

The rearrangement joins TRBV5-5 to TRBJ2-1; 8 bases agree with TRBD2. Germline lookup yields CDR1 SGHKS and CDR2 YYEKEE (reference sequence). Unmatched junction bases numbered 15, after V lost 4 bases and J lost 3 bases. The CDR3 consists of 18 residues. For the CDR3, the DNA is TGTGCCAGCAGCCTTCGACCAGGACTAGCCGTGGACTACAATGAGCAGTTCTTC. It translates to CASSLRPGLAVDYNEQFF.

The chain links TRBV28 to TRBJ2-3; 9 nucleotides agree with TRBD2. Germline CDR1 reads MDHEN; CDR2 reads SYDVKM. The length of the CDR3 is 17 residues. The V gene end was trimmed by 5 bases and the J gene end by 1 base; junction bases not matched to a gene: 10. The CDR3 DNA is TGTGCCAGCAGTCCTCTCCTAGCGGGACTACGCACAGATACGCAGTATTTT. This translates into CASSPLLAGLRTDTQYF.